This T cell receptor (beta chain) was retrieved from a study of shared clonotypes between healthy human individuals. Study background: Each donor's CD4 naive and CD4 memory cells filled three plates apiece, CD8 naive two, and CD8 memory one.

It was at deep level that the assay was run. In the authors' methods: Because ImmunoSEQ provided only junction sequences with no quality scores, the filtering differed. Libraries were prepared by immunoSEQ multiplex PCR; TCRdb keeps only in-frame clonotypes and omits some of them. V and J calls and clone size are those listed in that table; D and trimming were worked out from the DNA. The sample yields roughly 1,100,000 clones, under 80% seen once. All participating donors were Caucasian adults from Nashville, Tennessee. The CDR3 runs to 15 residues. Germline CDR1 and CDR2: MNHNS and SASEGT. The V end lost 2 bases, the J end lost 3 bases, and 14 bases lay between the germline ends.

The chain links TRBV6-1 to TRBJ2-7; maybe TRBD1 (6 bases). The sequencing input was memory CD4+ T cells sorted from blood. The subset here: CD45RA-negative fraction. The TCR sequence derives from a man between 18 and 29 years old in good health. CDR3 protein: CASSETPVQGYEQYF. The CDR3 nucleotides read TGTGCCAGCAGTGAAACCCCTGTACAGGGCTACGAGCAGTACTTC.